This T cell receptor (beta chain) was sequenced during a study of CD8+CD57+ T cells in acquired aplastic anemia. By flow cytometry, patients selected for sequencing had shown an expansion of CD8+CD57+ cells. CDR1 SGHTS and CDR2 YDEGEE come from the germline V gene. The CDR3 is 15 amino acids. Genomic DNA constituted the template upon which TCR beta VDJ and CDR3 profiling was performed. TCRdb re-called the reads with MiXCR, one entry per CDR3 protein. Among about 58,000 distinct CDR3 sequences listed, 55% to 70% were seen once. With respect to this clonotype: Germline and junction disagree at one end, which may indicate a read error.

The J gene is TRBJ2-2, the V gene TRBV5-8; the D gene is possibly TRBD2 (5 bases). Specimen: sorted CD4+, CD8+, or CD8+CD57+ T cells (not recorded which) from PBMCs. This clonotype was sampled from a human donor with aplastic anemia. DNA of the CDR3: TGTGCCAGCAGCCACCTTGGGGAGTACACCGGGGAGCTGTTCTTT. Protein: CASSHLGEYTGELFF.